This entry lists 30 T cell receptor beta chains sequenced from one sample in a study of cytomegalovirus exposure and HLA in healthy donors. Researchers ran the PCR with 60 Vbeta and 13 Jbeta primers. TCRdb keeps only in-frame clones here, not all; method: immunoSEQ multiplex PCR. The sample includes about 100,000 clones, 9.5% to 13% seen only once; the top ten take under 6.5%. The sequenced material came from PBMCs. The origin of the receptors is a man aged 35 to 55 in good health and CMV-seropositive.

This rearrangement joins TRBV5-1 to TRBJ2-7, with a weak D call TRBD1 (6 bases). The length of the CDR3 is 15 residues. Germline lookup yields CDR1 SGHRS and CDR2 YFSETQ. The V end lost 0 bases, the J end lost 0 bases, and 10 bases lay between the germline ends. The CDR3 region has the DNA TGCGCCAGCAGCTTGGAAGGACAGAGCTCCTACGAGCAGTACTTC. It specifies CASSLEGQSSYEQYF.

The table lists this clone with a few counts. This chain uses TRBV6-5 with TRBJ1-1; D might be TRBD1 (6 bases). There are 15 residues in the CDR3. V was shortened by 4 bases and J by 0 bases, with 12 bases between the two germline ends. The germline gives CDR1 MNHEY, CDR2 SVGAGI. The DNA of the CDR3 is TGTGCCAGCAGTTCTTACAGGGCGATGAACACTGAAGCTTTCTTT. Translating gives CASSSYRAMNTEAFF.

This clone was recorded a few times. The chain combines TRBV2 with TRBJ2-7, with 9 nucleotides matching TRBD1. This CDR3 has 15 amino acids. The germline V gene has CDR1 SNHLY and CDR2 FYNNEI. The V segment lost 4 bases and the J segment 3 bases; nucleotides outside the gene matches: 7. In DNA, the CDR3 is TGTGCCAGCAGTGGCCGGGACAGGGCCCACTACGAGCAGTACTTC. Translating it yields CASSGRDRAHYEQYF.

CDR3 sequence: CASSESKGQGSYNEQFF. CDR3 sequence (DNA): TGCGCCAGCAGTGAGTCTAAAGGACAGGGATCCTACAATGAGCAGTTCTTC. V gene TRBV10-1 combines with J gene TRBJ2-1; 8 positions agree with TRBD1. The germline CDR1 and CDR2 sequences are WNHNN and SYGVQD (reference sequence). The CDR3 sequence is 17 residues long. The V segment lost 0 bases and the J segment 1 base; nucleotides outside the gene matches: 5.

This chain joins TRBV6-1 and TRBJ1-2; D may be TRBD1 (6 bases). Germline assignment: CDR1 MNHNS and CDR2 SASEGT. V was shortened by 7 bases and J by 2 bases, with 17 bases between the two germline ends. The CDR3 loop spans 15 amino acids. The CDR3 here is CASTRGDTENYGYTF. In DNA form, the CDR3 reads TGTGCCAGCACCAGAGGGGACACCGAAAACTATGGCTACACCTTC.

This chain connects TRBV28 to TRBJ2-7; D is perhaps TRBD2 (5 bases). From germline, CDR1 is MDHEN and CDR2 SYDVKM. Trimming left V 2 bases short and J 6 bases short, with 17 bases between. The CDR3 consists of 15 residues. CDR3 region: CASSLGSDYLIEQYF. As DNA, the CDR3 is TGTGCCAGCAGTTTAGGGTCCGACTACCTTATCGAGCAGTACTTC.

In its sample, this clone was seen a few times. This chain connects TRBV7-9 to TRBJ1-1; 7 bases fit TRBD1. J was trimmed by 4 bases and V by 5 bases; bases with no gene match: 7. The CDR3 length is 14 residues. The germline gives CDR1 SEHNR, CDR2 FQNEAQ (reference sequence). CDR3: CASSVNRGGTEAFF. As DNA, the CDR3 is TGTGCCAGCAGCGTCAACAGGGGCGGCACTGAAGCTTTCTTT.

This clone was detected only a few times. The rearrangement uses TRBV6-6 and TRBJ1-2; D unresolved. The CDR3 consists of 15 residues. Germline loops: CDR1 MNHNY, CDR2 SVGAGI (reference sequence). V was clipped by 7 bases and J by 3 bases, with 18 bases between them. The CDR3: CASTAERVLHYGYTF. The CDR3 bases are TGTGCCAGCACTGCTGAGAGGGTACTTCACTATGGCTACACCTTC.

A few counts support this clone. Other DNA sequences of this sample code for an identical CDR3. This chain uses TRBV14 with TRBJ1-1; a possible D gene is TRBD1 (5 bases). This CDR3 contains 13 residues. CDR1 and CDR2 (germline): SGHDN, FVKESK. The germline V and J ends were trimmed by 4 bases and 8 bases, with 14 bases remaining between them. CDR3 amino acids: CASSPSSGTEAFF. CDR3 nucleotide sequence: TGTGCCAGCAGCCCCTCGAGCGGGACCGAAGCTTTCTTT.

This chain uses TRBV11-3 with TRBJ1-2; no reliable D call. The germline V gene encodes CDR1 SGHNT and CDR2 YENEEA. V shed 0 bases and J shed 5 bases, with 13 bases lying between them. The CDR3 has 15 amino acids. The CDR3 here is CASSLEDSARYGYTF. Here the CDR3 DNA reads TGTGCCAGCAGCTTAGAAGACTCCGCCAGATATGGCTACACCTTC. The whole variable domain, filled in from reference TRBV11-3 and TRBJ1-2, reads EAGVVQSPRYKIIEKKQPVAFWCNPISGHNTLYWYLQNLGQGPELLIRYENEEAVDDSQLPKDRFSAERLKGVDSTLKIQPAELGDSAVYLCASSLEDSARYGYTFGSGTRLTVV.

J is TRBJ2-7 and V is TRBV6-1, with TRBD2 as a possible D gene (7 bases). Germline V gene lookup returns CDR1 MNHNS and CDR2 SASEGT. V shed 7 bases and J shed 3 bases, with 13 bases lying between them. The CDR3 covers 13 residues. The CDR3: CASKRDNYYEQYF. The DNA of the CDR3 is TGTGCCAGCAAGCGGGACAATTACTACGAGCAGTACTTC.

This clone showed up just a few times. The rearrangement links TRBV18 to TRBJ2-3; D gene ambiguous. Trimming removed 0 bases from V and 0 bases from J, with 10 bases in between. The CDR3 is 16 amino acids. Germline CDR1 reads KGHSH; CDR2 reads LQKENI. CDR3 nucleotide sequence: TGTGCCAGCTCACCACCATCCTCCTTTAGCACAGATACGCAGTATTTT. Translation gives CASSPPSSFSTDTQYF.

This clone appeared a few times. The rearrangement links TRBV6-6 to TRBJ2-7; maybe TRBD2 (6 bases). The CDR3 consists of 16 residues. Deletions cut 6 bases from V and 4 bases from J, with 22 bases between. Germline CDR1 reads MNHNY; CDR2 reads SVGAGI (reference sequence). For the CDR3, the DNA is TGTGCCAGCAGACCCACCCGGACTAAATCGGTTTACGAGCAGTACTTC. Amino acids: CASRPTRTKSVYEQYF.

The table lists this clone with a few counts. Here the CDR3 reads CASSPGQGGNQPQHF. The DNA for the CDR3 is TGTGCCAGCAGCCCTGGACAGGGAGGCAATCAGCCCCAGCATTTT. V gene TRBV5-6 combines with J gene TRBJ1-5; 8 nucleotides align to TRBD1. The trim removed 4 bases at V and 2 bases at J, leaving 5 bases unmatched. Germline values: CDR1 SGHDT, CDR2 YYEEEE. This CDR3 spans 15 amino acids.

This clone was recorded a few times. This rearrangement joins TRBV2 to TRBJ2-7; the D gene is possibly TRBD2 (6 bases). CDR3 size: 13 residues. The V gene's germline CDR1 is SNHLY and CDR2 FYNNEI. Trimming removed 6 bases from V and 1 base from J, with 10 bases in between. CDR3 sequence (DNA): TGTGCCAGCAGAGAGCTAGCGTCCTACGAGCAGTACTTC. Its protein is CASRELASYEQYF.

This clone was detected a few times. This chain connects TRBV9 to TRBJ2-7; 7 bases match TRBD1. CDR1 is SGDLS and CDR2 is YYNGEE in the germline V gene. Trimming cost V 3 bases and J 4 bases; bases outside gene matches: 13. The CDR3 is 16 residues long. The CDR3 bases are TGTGCCAGCAGCGCTGGGGCCGGACAGGAGACATACGAGCAGTACTTC. Amino acids: CASSAGAGQETYEQYF.

The chain combines TRBV6-5 with TRBJ2-7; TRBD1 matches 9 bases. V shed 2 bases and J 1 base; nucleotides not matched to a gene: 3. Germline values: CDR1 MNHEY, CDR2 SVGAGI. The CDR3 totals 15 residues. The DNA of the CDR3 is TGTGCCAGCAGTTACGGGACAGGGAGGTCCTACGAGCAGTACTTC. It specifies CASSYGTGRSYEQYF.

The chain uses TRBV13 and TRBJ2-1, with 8 positions matching TRBD1. Trimming at V came to 6 bases and at J to 0 bases, leaving 7 bases not matched to a gene. Germline-derived CDR1 and CDR2 are PRHDT and FYEKMQ (reference sequence). The CDR3 extends over 16 amino acids. The CDR3 spells CASRSGQGSSYNEQFF. The CDR3, as DNA: TGTGCCAGCAGGAGCGGACAGGGAAGCTCCTACAATGAGCAGTTCTTC. Complete variable domain (other parts from reference TRBV13 and TRBJ2-1): AAGVIQSPRHLIKEKRETATLKCYPIPRHDTVYWYQQGPGQDPQFLISFYEKMQSDKGSIPDRFSAQQFSDYHSELNMSSLELGDSALYFCASRSGQGSSYNEQFFGPGTRLTVL.

The chain joins TRBV27 to TRBJ2-7, with 9 bases identical to TRBD2. The CDR3 has 15 amino acids. The trim removed 2 bases at V and 0 bases at J, leaving 2 bases unmatched. Germline assignment: CDR1 MNHEY and CDR2 SMNVEV (reference sequence). CDR3 nucleotide sequence: TGTGCCAGCAGTTTAACTAGCGGGTACTCCTACGAGCAGTACTTC. Encoded protein: CASSLTSGYSYEQYF.

The chain has TRBV5-5 and TRBJ2-5, with TRBD1 matching over 10 bases. The V gene's germline CDR1 is SGHKS and CDR2 YYEKEE (reference sequence). The CDR3 totals 14 residues. V shed 2 bases and J 5 bases; nucleotides not matched to a gene: 3. CDR3 amino acids: CASSFGTGEETQYF. The CDR3 bases are TGTGCCAGCAGCTTCGGGACAGGGGAGGAGACCCAGTACTTC.

This rearrangement joins TRBV10-3 to TRBJ2-1; D is ambiguous. The CDR3 contains 16 residues. Germline-derived CDR1 and CDR2 are ENHRY and SYGVKD. V gave up 4 bases and J gave up 0 bases, with 13 bases separating them. The CDR3 protein is CAISGHIGSSYNEQFF. For the CDR3, the DNA is TGTGCCATCAGTGGACACATCGGAAGCTCCTACAATGAGCAGTTCTTC.

V and J are TRBV19 and TRBJ2-7, with D tentatively TRBD2 (6 bases). The V end was cut by 4 bases, the J end by 6 bases, with 16 bases between. This CDR3 is 14 amino acids long. Germline loops: CDR1 LNHDA, CDR2 SQIVND (reference sequence). CDR3 sequence: CASSTFGEVAEQYF. CDR3 nucleotide sequence: TGTGCCAGTAGTACCTTCGGGGAGGTAGCCGAGCAGTACTTC.

This chain links TRBV28 with TRBJ1-5; no firm D call. This CDR3 region has 14 residues. The ends were cut back, 7 bases at V and 2 bases at J, with 12 bases in the middle. CDR1 is MDHEN and CDR2 is SYDVKM in the germline V gene. DNA of the CDR3: TGTGCCAGCAAAGAGGGATATCGCAATCAGCCCCAGCATTTT. This sequence encodes CASKEGYRNQPQHF.

This clone was counted only a few times. The V call is TRBV5-6, the J call TRBJ2-7; TRBD2 aligns across 7 bases. Trimming took 4 bases from V and 3 from J; bases not matched to a gene: 7. The V gene's germline CDR1 is SGHDT and CDR2 YYEEEE. This CDR3 has 14 residues. Here the CDR3 reads CASSPPAGLYEQYF. CDR3 bases: TGTGCCAGCAGCCCCCCAGCGGGACTCTACGAGCAGTACTTC.

V usage is TRBV6-6 and J usage is TRBJ2-1; 11 nucleotides match TRBD2. The CDR3 extends over 15 amino acids. Germline V lookup: CDR1 MNHNY, CDR2 SVGAGI (reference sequence). The ends lost 0 bases at V and 8 bases at J; junction bases unmatched: 3. The CDR3 DNA sequence: TGTGCCAGCAGTTACTCGGGACTAGCGGACTATGAGCAGTTCTTC. It encodes CASSYSGLADYEQFF.

The chain employs TRBV11-2 and TRBJ1-1; tentatively, D is TRBD1 (6 bases). V was clipped by 5 bases and J by 11 bases, with 12 bases between them. From germline, CDR1 is SGHAT and CDR2 FQNNGV. The CDR3 runs to 11 residues. The CDR3 is CASSNREYAFF. In DNA, the CDR3 is TGTGCCAGCAGCAACAGGGAATATGCTTTCTTT. Supplemented by reference TRBV11-2 and TRBJ1-1, the full variable domain reads EAGVAQSPRYKIIEKRQSVAFWCNPISGHATLYWYQQILGQGPKLLIQFQNNGVVDDSQLPKDRFSAERLKGVDSTLKIQPAKLEDSAVYLCASSNREYAFFGQGTRLTVV.

This clone came up a few times. The sample has other DNA sequences that encode this CDR3 too. V is TRBV10-1 and J is TRBJ1-5; D not resolved. Per the germline V gene, CDR1 is WNHNN and CDR2 is SYGVQD (reference sequence). V was clipped by 5 bases and J by 5 bases, with 7 bases between them. CDR3 length: 12 amino acids. CDR3 coding DNA: TGCGCCAGCAGTTCCGGGGATCAGCCCCAGCATTTT. Translating gives CASSSGDQPQHF.

This clone was recorded a few times. The chain is built from TRBV5-1 and TRBJ2-1; 10 bases match TRBD1. Germline V lookup: CDR1 SGHRS, CDR2 YFSETQ. CDR3 length: 15 amino acids. The trim removed 5 bases at V and 2 bases at J, leaving 4 bases unmatched. The CDR3 sequence is CASRDRGSPYNEQFF. The DNA for the CDR3 is TGCGCCAGCAGGGACAGGGGGAGCCCCTACAATGAGCAGTTCTTC.

This clone has a handful of counts. This chain connects TRBV20-1 to TRBJ2-3; D uncertain. The CDR3 spans 11 residues. Trimming removed 6 bases from V and 0 bases from J, with 4 bases in between. Looked up from germline, CDR1 is DFQATT and CDR2 is SNEGSKA (reference sequence). The CDR3 region has the DNA TGCAGTGCCATGAGCACAGATACGCAGTATTTT. Protein sequence: CSAMSTDTQYF.

This clone was detected only a few times. The chain employs TRBV11-2 and TRBJ2-2, with D possibly matching TRBD2 (5 bases). This CDR3 comprises 12 residues. Germline-derived CDR1 and CDR2 are SGHAT and FQNNGV. V was pared by 5 bases and J by 6 bases, with 7 bases between. CDR3 sequence: CASSTGSGELFF. The DNA of the CDR3 is TGTGCCAGCAGCACGGGATCCGGGGAGCTGTTTTTT.